Listed below are T cell receptor beta chains from one sample, sequenced in a study of blood T cell repertoires in COVID-19. Generated by immunoSEQ multiplex PCR, the TCRdb table keeps only in-frame clones and is missing some. Of over 70,000 clones in the sample, around nine tenths were seen once. The sample taken for sequencing was peripheral blood. These receptors all come from an elderly man with acute or convalescent COVID-19. The CDR3 runs from the conserved cysteine through the conserved F or W. D genes are given only for firm matches. Not all rows give a size; the values are once, few, many and, for expanded clones, a class.

clone size: -; D gene: -; J gene: TRBJ2-5; V gene: TRBV7-9; CDR3 protein: CASSQLETQYF; CDR3 DNA: TGTGCCAGCAGCCAGTTAGAGACCCAGTACTTC
clone size: -; D gene: TRBD2; J gene: TRBJ2-5; V gene: TRBV29-1; CDR3 protein: CSVSSGQETQYF; CDR3 DNA: TGCAGCGTTTCTAGCGGTCAAGAGACCCAGTACTTC
clone size: -; D gene: -; J gene: TRBJ2-1; V gene: TRBV29-1; CDR3 protein: CSVGRGGNEQFF; CDR3 DNA: TGCAGCGTTGGCAGGGGCGGCAATGAGCAGTTCTTC
clone size: few; D gene: -; J gene: TRBJ2-3; V gene: TRBV4-2; CDR3 protein: CASSQAGRGDTDTQYF; CDR3 DNA: TGTGCCAGCAGCCAGGCGGGGAGGGGGGACACAGATACGCAGTATTTT
clone size: -; D gene: TRBD1; J gene: TRBJ2-7; V gene: TRBV6-6; CDR3 protein: CASSRGQAYEQYF; CDR3 DNA: TGTGCCAGCAGTAGGGGACAGGCCTACGAGCAGTACTTC
clone size: -; D gene: TRBD1; J gene: TRBJ2-7; V gene: TRBV5-1; CDR3 protein: CASSMTGGWYEQYF; CDR3 DNA: TGCGCCAGCAGCATGACAGGGGGCTGGTACGAGCAGTACTTC
clone size: once; D gene: -; J gene: TRBJ2-5; V gene: TRBV12-3/TRBV12-4; CDR3 protein: CASRVGAQETQYF; CDR3 DNA: TGTGCCAGCCGAGTGGGGGCGCAAGAGACCCAGTACTTC
clone size: -; D gene: TRBD1; J gene: TRBJ1-6; V gene: TRBV2; CDR3 protein: CASTTGDSYNSPLHF; CDR3 DNA: TGTGCCAGCACCACAGGGGACAGCTATAATTCACCCCTCCACTTT
clone size: -; D gene: -; J gene: TRBJ2-2; V gene: TRBV28; CDR3 protein: CASSLGGPRTGELFF; CDR3 DNA: TGTGCCAGCAGCCTCGGAGGGCCGCGAACCGGGGAGCTGTTTTTT
clone size: once; D gene: -; J gene: TRBJ1-1; V gene: TRBV5-1; CDR3 protein: CASSLLIPGAPNTEAFF; CDR3 DNA: TGCGCCAGCAGCTTGTTGATACCAGGGGCACCGAACACTGAAGCTTTCTTT
clone size: -; D gene: -; J gene: TRBJ1-1; V gene: TRBV11-1; CDR3 protein: CASSLQGIGTEAFF; CDR3 DNA: TGTGCCAGCAGCTTACAGGGAATAGGCACTGAAGCTTTCTTT
clone size: -; D gene: TRBD1; J gene: TRBJ1-6; V gene: TRBV5-1; CDR3 protein: CASSAGGWNSPLHF; CDR3 DNA: TGCGCCAGCAGCGCAGGGGGTTGGAATTCACCCCTCCACTTT